These 7 T cell receptor beta chains originate from one sample sequenced in a study of blood T cell repertoires in COVID-19. The table came from immunoSEQ multiplex PCR; TCRdb's copy has only in-frame clones and leaves some out. Here the sample spans about 220,000 clones, approximately 80% being singletons. The material sequenced was peripheral blood. The receptors originated from a woman between 65 and 79 years old with acute or convalescent COVID-19.

The V and J genes are TRBV19 and TRBJ1-2, with D possibly matching TRBD1 (6 bases). V lost 2 bases and J lost 2, with 12 bases in between. CDR1 and CDR2 (germline): LNHDA, SQIVND (reference sequence). CDR3 size: 15 residues. For the CDR3, the DNA is TGTGCCAGTAGTATACTTGGACAGAACAACTATGGCTACACCTTC. As protein: CASSILGQNNYGYTF.

The chain joins TRBV20-1 to TRBJ1-6, with D perhaps matching TRBD1 (6 bases). Germline CDR1 is DFQATT and CDR2 is SNEGSKA (reference sequence). V lost 3 bases, J lost 7 bases, and 13 bases lay in between. The CDR3 contains 14 residues. CDR3 protein: CSASQGGANSPLHF. CDR3 DNA: TGCAGTGCTAGTCAAGGGGGAGCGAATTCACCCCTCCACTTT.

CDR3 region: CASSPPQGYEQYF. CDR3 nucleotides: TGTGCCAGCAGTCCCCCACAGGGGTACGAGCAGTACTTC. V usage is TRBV28 and J usage is TRBJ2-7, with 7 bases matching TRBD1. The CDR3 length is 13 residues. Losses at the gene ends were 5 bases for V and 4 bases for J; bases not matched to a gene: 5. The germline CDR1 and CDR2 sequences are MDHEN and SYDVKM.

This rearrangement joins TRBV2 to TRBJ2-7; D not resolved. The CDR3 is made up of 12 amino acids. V was shortened by 4 bases and J by 5 bases, with 9 bases between the two germline ends. CDR1 and CDR2 from the germline V gene are SNHLY and FYNNEI. The CDR3 sequence is CASSVAAHEQYF. In nucleotides, the CDR3 is TGTGCCAGCAGTGTTGCGGCCCACGAGCAGTACTTC.

This clone was found a few times. The chain uses TRBV7-9 and TRBJ2-5, with 7 bases lining up with TRBD2. Germline CDR1 reads SEHNR; CDR2 reads FQNEAQ (reference sequence). The CDR3 consists of 14 residues. The ends lost 5 bases at V and 4 bases at J; junction bases unmatched: 7. DNA for the CDR3: TGTGCCAGCAGCCCGTTACTAGCGTCAGAGACCCAGTACTTC. It yields the protein CASSPLLASETQYF.

The V call is TRBV5-1, the J call TRBJ2-2; 7 nucleotides match TRBD1. Germline trimming cut 4 bases from V and 2 bases from J; bases unmatched to any gene: 5. Per the germline V gene, CDR1 is SGHRS and CDR2 is YFSETQ. There are 15 residues in the CDR3. CDR3 protein: CASSLRTGNTGELFF. As DNA, the CDR3 is TGCGCCAGCAGCCTGAGGACAGGCAACACCGGGGAGCTGTTTTTT.

About this clone itself: The sample has other DNA sequences that encode this CDR3 too. V and J are TRBV4-2 and TRBJ2-3; the match to TRBD2 covers 13 bases. There are 16 residues in the CDR3. Per germline, CDR1 LGHNA and CDR2 YNFKEQ. V dropped 1 base and J dropped 3; count of bases not matched to a gene: 1. This CDR3 reads CASSQGLAGGTDTQYF. DNA of the CDR3: TGTGCCAGCAGCCAAGGACTAGCGGGGGGAACAGATACGCAGTATTTT.